This T cell receptor beta chain stems from a study of shared clonotypes between healthy human individuals. Study context: There were three CD4 naive, three CD4 memory, two CD8 naive and one CD8 memory plates per donor. Points from the study as a whole: Rarefaction indicated that sorted-subset sequencing remained incomplete although depth was large. The expectation was that sequencing depth would affect clonotype sharing among donors. Larger estimated richness was generally recorded for naive subsets relative to memory subsets.

As concerns this clone: Its target is unknown.

Naive-designated CD8 cells lacked CD45RO, were positively enriched for CCR7, and omitted terminally differentiated effector memory CD45RA+ cells. TCRdb keeps only in-frame clones here, not all; method: immunoSEQ multiplex PCR. This table holds around 2,000,000 clones, just under 95% found once. The sample taken for sequencing was naive CD8+ T cells sorted from blood. The sequence was collected from a man between 18 and 29 years old in good health.

The CDR3 spells CASSPQGSYEQYF. The DNA for the CDR3 is TGCGCCAGCAGCCCTCAGGGTTCCTACGAGCAGTACTTC. The V and J genes are TRBV4-1 and TRBJ2-7, with D tentatively TRBD1 (5 bases). V was shortened by 4 bases and J by 1 base, with 8 bases between the two germline ends. The CDR3 consists of 13 residues. Germline V lookup: CDR1 MGHRA, CDR2 YSYEKL.